A single sample gave rise to the 28 T cell receptor beta chains below, sequenced in a study of radiation and T cells in renal cell carcinoma. The data were produced by immunoSEQ multiplex PCR, yet TCRdb's version contains in-frame clones alone and is incomplete. Of about 86,000 clones listed, around 81% are singletons. Stated time point: blood 4 weeks post-SBRT, at nephrectomy. The sample's treatment: 15 Gy SBRT to primary tumor, nephrectomy 4 weeks later. The material was blood, obtained from a patient whose treatment included radiotherapy and nephrectomy. All receptors come from a man in his fifties or sixties with renal cell carcinoma.

This clone was counted a single time. Relative to the germline gene, one junction end is altered; a read error may explain this. In the same sample, other DNA sequences code for this CDR3. Here the CDR3 reads CATSSRTGQNSPLHF. In DNA form, the CDR3 reads TGCGCCACCAGCAGCCGGACAGGGCAAAATTCACCCCTCCACTTT. The chain is built from TRBV15 and TRBJ1-6; 8 bases match TRBD1. The CDR3 is 15 residues long. Germline V gene data show CDR1 as LNHNV and CDR2 as YYDKDF (reference sequence).

The chain uses TRBV7-4 and TRBJ1-1; 8 nucleotides agree with TRBD1. The CDR3 runs 16 residues. Trimming removed 1 base from V and 0 bases from J; junction bases left unmatched: 4. Germline V lookup: CDR1 SGHVT, CDR2 SQSDAQ. Here the CDR3 reads CASSLVRGLLNTEAFF. The DNA of the CDR3 is TGTGCCAGCAGCTTAGTCAGGGGGCTCCTGAACACTGAAGCTTTCTTT.

The chain's CDR3 is CASSPPKTSRSYEQYF. CDR3 nucleotides: TGTGCCAGCAGCCCCCCCAAAACTAGTCGGTCCTACGAGCAGTACTTC. The chain is built from TRBV7-9 and TRBJ2-7, with a weak D call TRBD2 (5 bases). Germline CDR1 is SEHNR and CDR2 is FQNEAQ (reference sequence). The germline V and J ends were trimmed by 5 bases and 1 base, with 18 bases remaining between them. This CDR3 is built from 16 residues.

This clone was observed a handful of times. The chain employs TRBV6-5 and TRBJ2-2; 9 bases map to TRBD1. Looked up from germline, CDR1 is MNHEY and CDR2 is SVGAGI. The CDR3 length is 15 residues. Trimming cost V 2 bases and J 3 bases; bases outside gene matches: 1. CDR3 DNA sequence: TGTGCCAGCAGTTACGGGACAGGGTACACCGGGGAGCTGTTTTTT. As protein: CASSYGTGYTGELFF.

The rearrangement links TRBV11-2 to TRBJ2-4; D not resolved. The CDR3 runs to 14 residues. Germline V gene data show CDR1 as SGHAT and CDR2 as FQNNGV. V lost 2 bases and J 6 bases, leaving 11 bases between the germline ends. The CDR3 region has the DNA TGTGCCAGCAGCTTATTTAGATCGGGAAACATTCAGTACTTC. Residues: CASSLFRSGNIQYF.

The CDR3 coding sequence is TGTGCCAGCAGCTTAGCGGGGGGCTCGAATGGCTACACCTTC. As protein: CASSLAGGSNGYTF. The chain employs TRBV7-9 and TRBJ1-2, with a possible D match to TRBD1 (6 bases). Trimming removed 0 bases from V and 6 bases from J, with 11 bases in between. Germline assignment: CDR1 SEHNR and CDR2 FQNEAQ (reference sequence). This CDR3 contains 14 residues.

This clone was counted only a few times. This chain joins TRBV7-2 and TRBJ2-1, with TRBD1 as a possible D gene (6 bases). Germline CDR1 reads SGHTA; CDR2 reads FQGNSA. Trimming took 4 bases from V and 11 from J, leaving 12 bases between them. The CDR3 consists of 12 residues. CDR3 region: CASSSNREKQFF. The CDR3 DNA reads as TGTGCCAGCAGCTCGAACAGGGAAAAGCAGTTCTTC.

The chain combines TRBV4-1 with TRBJ2-3; D perhaps matches TRBD1 (5 bases). The V gene lost 2 bases and the J gene lost 6 bases, with 18 bases spanning the gap. Germline CDR1 and CDR2: MGHRA and YSYEKL. This CDR3 comprises 16 residues. This chain's CDR3 is CASSQSQGSLGDTQYF. CDR3 bases: TGCGCCAGCAGCCAATCGCAGGGTTCCCTTGGGGATACGCAGTATTTT.

The rearrangement links TRBV5-5 to TRBJ1-3, with D maybe TRBD1 (5 bases). This CDR3 has 15 residues. Trimming shortened V by 2 bases and J by 0 bases, and 9 bases separated the two germline ends. Looked up from germline, CDR1 is SGHKS and CDR2 is YYEKEE (reference sequence). The CDR3 loop is CASSFDRVSGNTIYF. In nucleotides, the CDR3 is TGTGCCAGCAGCTTCGACAGAGTCTCTGGAAACACCATATATTTT. Full variable domain (remainder filled in from reference TRBV5-5 and TRBJ1-3): DAGVTQSPTHLIKTRGQQVTLRCSPISGHKSVSWYQQVLGQGPQFIFQYYEKEERGRGNFPDRFSARQFPNYSSELNVNALLLGDSALYLCASSFDRVSGNTIYFGEGSWLTVV.

This sequence joins TRBV5-1 and TRBJ1-2; 8 bases fit TRBD1. The J segment lost 8 bases and the V segment lost 0 bases, leaving 12 bases of the junction unmatched. The CDR3 is 16 amino acids. Germline V gene lookup returns CDR1 SGHRS and CDR2 YFSETQ. Written as DNA, the CDR3 is TGCGCCAGCAGCTTGGCCCCGGGACAGGATTTTATAGGCTACACCTTC. As protein: CASSLAPGQDFIGYTF.

This clone occurred a few times. The gene calls are TRBV18 and TRBJ1-1; the D is unclear. V was cut by 3 bases and J by 3 bases, with 11 bases left in between. Looked up from germline, CDR1 is KGHSH and CDR2 is LQKENI. The CDR3 loop spans 14 amino acids. CDR3 amino acids: CASSPFSGDTEAFF. CDR3 DNA: TGTGCCAGCTCACCCTTCTCGGGAGACACTGAAGCTTTCTTT.

The gene calls are TRBV9 and TRBJ2-7, with 9 bases identical to TRBD1. Trimming cost V 3 bases and J 7 bases; bases outside gene matches: 11. CDR1 SGDLS and CDR2 YYNGEE come from the germline V gene. This CDR3 comprises 15 residues. The CDR3 loop reads CASSGTGTGFWEQYF. The CDR3 DNA reads as TGTGCCAGCAGCGGCACCGGGACAGGGTTTTGGGAGCAGTACTTC.

J is TRBJ1-3 and V is TRBV15; TRBD1 is a possible D gene (6 bases). Trimming shortened V by 3 bases and J by 1 base, and 13 bases separated the two germline ends. Germline loops: CDR1 LNHNV, CDR2 YYDKDF (reference sequence). The CDR3 spans 16 residues. The CDR3 nucleotides read TGTGCCACCAGCAGCGGCAGGGGCTCGTCTGGAAACACCATATATTTT. Its protein product is CATSSGRGSSGNTIYF.

The count of this clone is one. V gene TRBV6-5 combines with J gene TRBJ1-3, with no clear D. CDR3 length: 14 amino acids. Between the trimmed V and J ends, which lost 0 bases and 2 bases, there was a span of 5 bases. Germline lookup yields CDR1 MNHEY and CDR2 SVGAGI. The CDR3 coding sequence is TGTGCCAGCAGTTACTCAACTGCTGGAAACACCATATATTTT. This translates into CASSYSTAGNTIYF.

This chain uses TRBV7-9 with TRBJ1-1, with a tentative D call TRBD1 (5 bases). V lost 5 bases to trimming and J lost 1 base, with 17 bases between them. CDR3 length: 16 residues. Germline loops: CDR1 SEHNR, CDR2 FQNEAQ (reference sequence). CDR3 sequence (DNA): TGTGCCAGCAGCCCAAGGGGTACGGGCGGGAACACTGAAGCTTTCTTT. This gives the protein CASSPRGTGGNTEAFF. The full variable domain, with the rest looked up from reference TRBV7-9 and TRBJ1-1, is DTGVSQNPRHKITKRGQNVTFRCDPISEHNRLYWYRQTLGQGPEFLTYFQNEAQLEKSRLLSDRFSAERPKGSFSTLEIQRTEQGDSAMYLCASSPRGTGGNTEAFFGQGTRLTVV.

The chain couples TRBV2 to TRBJ1-4; tentative D call: TRBD1 (5 bases). The CDR3 totals 13 residues. Germline V gene data show CDR1 as SNHLY and CDR2 as FYNNEI. V lost 8 bases, J lost 5 bases, and 12 bases lay in between. CDR3 sequence (DNA): TGTGCCAGCTCCAGGGCGGGGAATGAAAAACTGTTTTTT. Protein sequence: CASSRAGNEKLFF.

The chain carries TRBV5-4 and TRBJ1-1; 7 bases agree with TRBD1. The CDR3 consists of 14 residues. Trimming at V came to 4 bases and at J to 3 bases, leaving 6 bases not matched to a gene. CDR1 is SGHNT and CDR2 is YYREEE in the germline V gene (reference sequence). The CDR3 DNA follows: TGTGCCAGCAGCATTACAGGGGTGGACACTGAAGCTTTCTTT. Translating gives CASSITGVDTEAFF.

This clone was observed a single time. The V call is TRBV6-1, the J call TRBJ1-2, with D possibly TRBD1 on 5 matching bases. The V gene's germline CDR1 is MNHNS and CDR2 SASEGT. The CDR3 runs 14 residues. Trimming took 10 bases from V and 0 from J, leaving 15 bases between them. The DNA for the CDR3 is TGTGCCACCCTAACAGGATCTACTAACTATGGCTACACCTTC. Its protein is CATLTGSTNYGYTF.

CDR3 sequence (DNA): TGTGCCAGCAGGCCCGACACGGCCCGCGGCCAAAATCAGCCCCAGCATTTT. It encodes CASRPDTARGQNQPQHF. The chain joins TRBV21-1 to TRBJ1-5. TRBV21-1 is given as a pseudogene. There are 17 residues in the CDR3.

Remarks on this clone: An end of the junction differs from the germline gene, which may be a read error. The V gene is TRBV28, the J gene TRBJ2-3; D gene ambiguous. The CDR3 runs 13 residues. Germline CDR1 reads MDHEN; CDR2 reads SYDVKM. The CDR3 is CASSSPAGEELIF. The CDR3 DNA follows: TGTGCCAGCAGCTCTCCGGCCGGCGAAGAACTTATCTTT.

V and J are TRBV10-3 and TRBJ2-1; no definite D call. The CDR3 is 15 amino acids. Germline V gene data show CDR1 as ENHRY and CDR2 as SYGVKD. Trimming removed 2 bases from V and 9 bases from J, with 17 bases in between. CDR3 sequence (DNA): TGTGCCATCAGTGAGGATCTCTACCCATATGGTGAGCAGTTCTTC. It translates to CAISEDLYPYGEQFF.

V usage is TRBV7-9 and J usage is TRBJ2-1, with 11 bases lining up with TRBD2. The CDR3 has 19 residues. CDR1 and CDR2 from the germline V gene are SEHNR and FQNEAQ (reference sequence). Germline trimming cut 5 bases from V and 6 bases from J; bases unmatched to any gene: 18. The CDR3 loop is CASSQNFKASGGKPNEQFF. CDR3 bases: TGTGCCAGCAGCCAGAACTTTAAGGCTAGCGGGGGGAAACCCAATGAGCAGTTCTTC.

The rearrangement uses TRBV6-5 and TRBJ1-2; D not certain. CDR3 length equals 13 residues. Germline V lookup: CDR1 MNHEY, CDR2 SVGAGI. Trimming took 6 bases from V and 3 from J, leaving 11 bases between them. CDR3 sequence reads: CASRLTMDYGYTF. CDR3 bases: TGTGCCAGCAGACTCACAATGGACTATGGCTACACCTTC.

The V call is TRBV4-3, the J call TRBJ2-3; 12 nucleotides agree with TRBD2. The J segment lost 7 bases and the V segment lost 6 bases, leaving 14 bases of the junction unmatched. Germline assignment: CDR1 LGHNA and CDR2 YSLEER. This CDR3 spans 17 amino acids. CDR3: CASSYSSGGGPTNTQYF. The CDR3, as DNA: TGCGCCAGCAGTTACTCTAGCGGGGGGGGGCCTACAAATACGCAGTATTTT.

This sequence joins TRBV18 and TRBJ1-5; 10 positions match TRBD1. Trimming cost V 8 bases and J 5 bases; bases outside gene matches: 3. Germline lookup yields CDR1 KGHSH and CDR2 LQKENI. The length of the CDR3 is 13 residues. The CDR3 DNA is TGTGCCAGCGCCGGGACAGGGGATCAGCCCCAGCATTTT. This codes for CASAGTGDQPQHF.

This rearrangement joins TRBV28 to TRBJ2-7, with 9 bases aligning to TRBD1. Looked up from germline, CDR1 is MDHEN and CDR2 is SYDVKM. The CDR3 is made up of 18 amino acids. The ends lost 1 base at V and 5 bases at J; junction bases unmatched: 15. CDR3 DNA: TGTGCCAGCAGTTTATCCCTATTGGACAGGGGATTAGTGGACGAGCAGTACTTC. Amino acid sequence: CASSLSLLDRGLVDEQYF. The whole variable domain, remainder taken from reference TRBV28 and TRBJ2-7, is DVKVTQSSRYLVKRTGEKVFLECVQDMDHENMFWYRQDPGLGLRLIYFSYDVKMKEKGDIPEGYSVSREKKERFSLILESASTNQTSMYLCASSLSLLDRGLVDEQYFGPGTRLTVT.

This chain connects TRBV7-9 to TRBJ1-2, with D hard to call. There are 14 residues in the CDR3. V was pared by 2 bases and J by 7 bases, with 14 bases between. From germline, CDR1 is SEHNR and CDR2 FQNEAQ (reference sequence). As DNA, the CDR3 is TGTGCCAGCAGCTTAACCACGTCAAGTACTGGCTACACCTTC. As protein: CASSLTTSSTGYTF. Variable domain in full (rest from reference TRBV7-9 and TRBJ1-2): DTGVSQNPRHKITKRGQNVTFRCDPISEHNRLYWYRQTLGQGPEFLTYFQNEAQLEKSRLLSDRFSAERPKGSFSTLEIQRTEQGDSAMYLCASSLTTSSTGYTFGSGTRLTVV.

This clone was detected only a few times. V usage is TRBV18 and J usage is TRBJ2-2; D gene uncertain. The CDR3 covers 13 residues. The V end lost 4 bases, the J end lost 6 bases, and 9 bases lay between the germline ends. From germline, CDR1 is KGHSH and CDR2 LQKENI. The CDR3 bases are TGTGCCAGCTCACAGGGTTCGGCCGGGGAGCTGTTTTTT. Protein sequence: CASSQGSAGELFF. The whole variable domain, filled in from reference TRBV18 and TRBJ2-2, reads NAGVMQNPRHLVRRRGQEARLRCSPMKGHSHVYWYRQLPEEGLKFMVYLQKENIIDESGMPKERFSAEFPKEGPSILRIQQVVRGDSAAYFCASSQGSAGELFFGEGSRLTVL.